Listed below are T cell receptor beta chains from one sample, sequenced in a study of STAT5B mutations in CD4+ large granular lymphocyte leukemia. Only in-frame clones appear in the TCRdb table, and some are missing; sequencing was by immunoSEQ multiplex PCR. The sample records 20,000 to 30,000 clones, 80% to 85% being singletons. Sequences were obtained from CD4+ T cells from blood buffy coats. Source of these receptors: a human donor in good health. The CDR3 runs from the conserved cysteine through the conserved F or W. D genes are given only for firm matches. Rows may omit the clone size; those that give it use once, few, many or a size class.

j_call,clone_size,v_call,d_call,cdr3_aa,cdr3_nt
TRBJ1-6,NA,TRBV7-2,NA,CASSLVMEGSPLHF,TGTGCCAGCAGCTTAGTCATGGAAGGGTCACCCCTCCACTTT
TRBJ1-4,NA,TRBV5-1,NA,CASSSSATNEKLFF,TGCGCCAGCTCTTCTTCGGCAACTAATGAAAAACTGTTTTTT
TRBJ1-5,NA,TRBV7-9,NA,CASSLDGGLSNQPQHF,TGTGCCAGCAGCTTAGATGGGGGGCTTAGCAATCAGCCCCAGCATTTT
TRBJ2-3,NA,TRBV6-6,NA,CATYADSSTDTQYF,TGTGCCACCTACGCGGACAGCTCCACAGATACGCAGTATTTT
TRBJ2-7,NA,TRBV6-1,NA,CASSEDSRMENEQYF,TGTGCCAGCAGTGAAGACAGCCGTATGGAGAACGAGCAGTACTTC
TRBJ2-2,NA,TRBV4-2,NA,CASSQDFGAGELFF,NA
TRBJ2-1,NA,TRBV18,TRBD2,CASSPLAGEFEQFF,TGTGCCAGCTCACCCCTAGCGGGAGAATTTGAGCAGTTCTTC
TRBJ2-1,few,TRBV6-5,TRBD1,CASSSGTVEQFF,TGTGCCAGCAGCTCCGGGACAGTAGAGCAGTTCTTC
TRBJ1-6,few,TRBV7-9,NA,CASSSRPPFGNSPLHF,TGTGCCAGCAGCTCTAGACCCCCCTTTGGAAATTCACCCCTCCACTTT
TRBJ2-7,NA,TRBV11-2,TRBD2,CASSVSGRSSYEQYF,TGTGCCAGCAGCGTGAGCGGGAGGAGCTCCTACGAGCAGTACTTC
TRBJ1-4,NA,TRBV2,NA,CASSLGLNEEKLFF,TGTGCCAGCAGTCTTGGGTTGAACGAGGAAAAACTGTTTTTT
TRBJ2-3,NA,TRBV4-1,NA,CASSTGPYTDTQYF,TGCGCCAGCAGCACAGGCCCATACACAGATACGCAGTATTTT
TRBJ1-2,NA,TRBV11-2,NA,CASSYSNYGYTF,TGTGCCAGCAGCTATTCAAACTATGGCTACACCTTC
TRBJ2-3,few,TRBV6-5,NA,CASSYDFTDTQYF,TGTGCCAGCAGTTACGACTTCACAGATACGCAGTATTTT
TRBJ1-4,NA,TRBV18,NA,CASSPRGAEKLFF,TGTGCCAGCTCACCCAGGGGAGCTGAAAAACTGTTTTTT
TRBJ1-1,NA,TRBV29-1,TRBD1,CSVGAGGALEAFF,TGCAGCGTTGGTGCAGGGGGCGCCTTGGAAGCTTTCTTT
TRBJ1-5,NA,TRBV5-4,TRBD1,CASSLEGAHQPQHF,TGTGCCAGCAGCTTGGAGGGGGCTCATCAGCCCCAGCATTTT
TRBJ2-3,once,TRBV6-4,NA,CASSFERSTDTQYF,TGTGCCAGCAGCTTTGAGCGGAGCACAGATACGCAGTATTTT
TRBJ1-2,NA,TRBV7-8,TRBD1,CASSLFFRQGAGYTF,TGTGCCAGCAGCTTATTCTTCCGGCAGGGGGCTGGCTACACCTTC